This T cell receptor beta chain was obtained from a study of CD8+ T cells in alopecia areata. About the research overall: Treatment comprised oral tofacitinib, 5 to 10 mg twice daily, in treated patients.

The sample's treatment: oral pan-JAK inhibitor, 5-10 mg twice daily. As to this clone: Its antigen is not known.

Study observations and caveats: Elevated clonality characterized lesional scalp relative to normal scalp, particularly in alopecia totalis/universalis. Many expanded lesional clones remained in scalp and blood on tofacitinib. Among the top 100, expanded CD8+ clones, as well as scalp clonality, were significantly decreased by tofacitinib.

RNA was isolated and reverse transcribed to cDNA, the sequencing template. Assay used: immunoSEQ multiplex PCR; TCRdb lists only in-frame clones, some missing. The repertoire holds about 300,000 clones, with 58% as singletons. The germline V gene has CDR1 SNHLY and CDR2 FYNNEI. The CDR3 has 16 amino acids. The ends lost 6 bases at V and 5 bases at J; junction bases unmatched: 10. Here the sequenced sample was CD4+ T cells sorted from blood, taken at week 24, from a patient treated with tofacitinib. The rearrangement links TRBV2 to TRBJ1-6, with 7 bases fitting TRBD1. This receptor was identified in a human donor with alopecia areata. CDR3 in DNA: TGTGCCAGCAGGGAACGGACAGGCTGGGATAATTCACCCCTCCACTTT. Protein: CASRERTGWDNSPLHF.